This T cell receptor (beta chain) is from a study of OX40 agonist ivuxolimab in advanced cancers. On the study more broadly: Administration of intravenous ivuxolimab to patients occurred every 2 weeks at 0.01 to 10 mg/kg. Prior therapy, whether anti-PD-1, anti-PD-L1 or anti-CTLA-4, was allowed, and approximately 37% had some.

Germline values: CDR1 SGHVS, CDR2 FNYEAQ. V shed 5 bases and J shed 3 bases, with 13 bases lying between them. This CDR3 is built from 14 residues. TCRdb's table, derived via immunoSEQ multiplex PCR, lists solely in-frame clones and lacks some. This repertoire shows some 11,000 clones, approximately 84% found once; its top ten account for more than 15%. Points on this clone: Its cognate antigen is unknown.

Autoimmune disease history or systemic immunosuppression disqualified patients. General observations from the study: At doses 0.1 to 3.0 mg/kg, CD4+ and CD8+ clones expanded.

The chain employs TRBV7-6 and TRBJ2-5, with D unclear. The sample in question was CD4+ or CD8+ T cells sorted from blood, obtained in a trial of the OX40 agonist ivuxolimab. The origin of this receptor is an adult with an advanced solid tumor such as melanoma, head and neck, liver or kidney cancer. The CDR3 reads CASSPQRSEETQYF. As DNA, the CDR3 is TGTGCCAGCAGCCCCCAGCGTTCGGAAGAGACCCAGTACTTC.